The 27 T cell receptor beta chains in this list originate from one sample, sequenced in a study of neurological immune-mediated disorders. TCRdb passed the 5' RACE reads through MiXCR, listing each CDR3 protein once. The profile covers over 55,000 distinct CDR3 sequences, with roughly 2.5% appearing a single time and 3% taken by the ten largest. Sequencing used PBMCs. These receptors originate from a man in his fifties with multiple sclerosis.

This clonotype has at least ten counts. V usage is TRBV5-1 and J usage is TRBJ2-5; tentative D call: TRBD1 (5 bases). Trimming removed 1 base at V and 3 bases at J, with 10 bases between. There are 14 residues in the CDR3. CDR1 is SGHRS, CDR2 YFSETQ, per germline. The CDR3, as DNA: TGCGCCAGCAGCTTGACAGGCTACAAAGAGACCCAGTACTTC. This gives the protein CASSLTGYKETQYF. The complete variable domain, with remaining parts taken from reference TRBV5-1 and TRBJ2-5, reads KAGVTQTPRYLIKTRGQQVTLSCSPISGHRSVSWYQQTPGQGLQFLFEYFSETQRNKGNFPGRFSGRQFSNSRSEMNVSTLELGDSALYLCASSLTGYKETQYFGPGTRLLVL.

This clonotype was detected ten times or more. DNA for the CDR3: TGTGCCAGCAGCCTCGCGTGGGGAAGCAATCAGCCCCAGCATTTT. It yields the protein CASSLAWGSNQPQHF. J is TRBJ1-5 and V is TRBV3-1; no firm D call. The germline gives CDR1 LGHDT, CDR2 YNNKEL (reference sequence). Trimming cost V 4 bases and J 1 base, with 11 bases left between them. The CDR3 has 15 amino acids.

Turning to this clonotype: The conserved final phenylalanine or tryptophan is absent from the CDR3, which likely points to a read error. CDR3 sequence reads: CASSGGLAGAEQFN. The CDR3 DNA follows: TGCGCCAGCAGCGGGGGACTAGCGGGGGCTGAGCAGTTCAAC. The V and J genes are TRBV5-1 and TRBJ2-1; 14 bases agree with TRBD2. With V trimmed by 4 bases and J by 9 bases, 3 bases remained unmatched. Germline loops: CDR1 SGHRS, CDR2 YFSETQ. The CDR3 loop spans 14 amino acids.

In this sample, this clonotype turned up many times. The chain carries TRBV12-3 or TRBV12-4 and TRBJ1-1, with 7 bases matching TRBD1. The CDR3 sequence is 16 residues long. Trimming cost V 7 bases and J 3 bases; bases outside gene matches: 14. CDR3: CASTRSPSTGDTEAFF. The CDR3 DNA reads as TGTGCCAGCACCCGCTCTCCCTCCACAGGGGACACTGAAGCTTTCTTT.

This clonotype was detected a few times. A much larger clone is a single base away; this may be a read error. The chain recombines TRBV20-1 with TRBJ1-6, with TRBD1 matching over 7 bases. The CDR3 contains 14 residues. In germline, CDR1 is DFQATT, CDR2 SNEGSKA (reference sequence). The CDR3 coding sequence is TGCAGTGCGAAAACAGGGGTGGATAATTCACCCCTCAACTTT. Amino acid sequence: CSAKTGVDNSPLNF.

This clonotype has at least ten counts. V gene TRBV20-1 combines with J gene TRBJ2-7, with D hard to call. The CDR3 length is 14 residues. V was cut by 0 bases and J by 4 bases, with 13 bases left in between. In germline, CDR1 is DFQATT, CDR2 SNEGSKA (reference sequence). CDR3 nucleotide sequence: TGCAGTGCTAGAGATCTGTCAGCAGTTTACGAGCAGTACTTC. Its translation: CSARDLSAVYEQYF.

Many counts were recorded for this clonotype. The chain is built from TRBV9 and TRBJ2-5; tentative D call: TRBD1 (6 bases). Germline loops: CDR1 SGDLS, CDR2 YYNGEE. The CDR3 consists of 13 residues. Trimming stripped 3 bases from V and 1 base from J, with 7 bases between. CDR3 protein: CASSATGQETQYF. CDR3 bases: TGTGCCAGCAGCGCGACAGGCCAAGAGACCCAGTACTTC.

Worth noting for this clonotype: With a much larger clone just one base away, this may be a read error. The V and J genes are TRBV29-1 and TRBJ2-4, with 11 bases fitting TRBD2. J lost 10 bases, V lost 4 bases, and 9 bases had no gene match. In germline, CDR1 is SQVTM, CDR2 ANQGSEA. The CDR3 contains 14 residues. The CDR3 loop reads CSVAVAGGSKIQYF. The DNA for the CDR3 is TGCAGCGTTGCAGTAGCGGGGGGGTCAAAAATTCAGTACTTC. Combining the CDR3 with reference TRBV29-1 and TRBJ2-4 gives the whole variable domain SAVISQKPSRDICQRGTSLTIQCQVDSQVTMMFWYRQQPGQSLTLIATANQGSEATYESGFVIDKFPISRPNLTFSTLTVSNMSPEDSSIYLCSVAVAGGSKIQYFGAGTRLSVL.

This clonotype was seen at least ten times. This rearrangement joins TRBV9 to TRBJ1-2; D ambiguous. V dropped 4 bases and J dropped 3 bases, with 7 bases sitting between them. Germline V gives CDR1 SGDLS, CDR2 YYNGEE. This CDR3 region has 12 residues. The CDR3 DNA reads TGTGCCAGCAGCCGAGAGGACTATGGCTACACCTTC. Translated, it gives CASSREDYGYTF.

This clonotype was counted many times. J is TRBJ1-1 and V is TRBV11-2; 9 bases map to TRBD1. This CDR3 spans 14 amino acids. Germline V lookup: CDR1 SGHAT, CDR2 FQNNGV. Trimming took 5 bases from V and 0 from J; bases not matched to a gene: 1. The CDR3 loop is CASSRDRVNTEAFF. The CDR3 bases are TGTGCCAGCAGCCGGGACAGGGTGAACACTGAAGCTTTCTTT.

This clonotype occurred many times. This chain connects TRBV5-1 to TRBJ1-2, with D uncertain. This CDR3 is built from 18 residues. The germline gives CDR1 SGHRS, CDR2 YFSETQ. Trimming stripped 4 bases from V and 1 base from J, with 23 bases between. The CDR3 sequence: CASSPFSGHLRDNYGYTF. The CDR3 DNA reads TGCGCCAGCAGCCCCTTCTCCGGGCACCTCCGGGATAACTATGGCTACACCTTC.

This clonotype showed up many times. V is TRBV20-1 and J is TRBJ2-7, with D possibly matching TRBD1 (6 bases). Germline V lookup: CDR1 DFQATT, CDR2 SNEGSKA (reference sequence). Between the trimmed V and J ends, which lost 5 bases and 1 base, there was a span of 15 bases. The CDR3 sequence is 14 residues long. The CDR3: CSASPGTLSYEQYF. The CDR3 nucleotides read TGCAGTGCTTCGCCCGGGACACTTTCCTACGAGCAGTACTTC.

This clonotype was counted at least ten times. The rearrangement joins TRBV20-1 to TRBJ2-2; TRBD2 agrees at 9 bases. Losses at the gene ends were 6 bases for V and 0 bases for J; bases not matched to a gene: 8. Germline lookup yields CDR1 DFQATT and CDR2 SNEGSKA (reference sequence). The CDR3 has 16 amino acids. The CDR3 sequence: CSAGGTSRANTGELFF. CDR3 coding DNA: TGCAGTGCCGGCGGGACTAGCAGAGCGAACACCGGGGAGCTGTTTTTT.

This clonotype was counted at least ten times. This chain connects TRBV20-1 to TRBJ1-5, with a possible D match to TRBD1 (5 bases). The ends were cut back, 0 bases at V and 3 bases at J, with 15 bases in the middle. The CDR3 length is 16 residues. Per the germline V gene, CDR1 is DFQATT and CDR2 is SNEGSKA (reference sequence). CDR3 residues: CSARDAGTADNQPQHF. Here the CDR3 DNA reads TGCAGTGCTAGAGACGCCGGGACCGCAGACAATCAGCCCCAGCATTTT.

This clonotype was recorded many times. The chain joins TRBV29-1 to TRBJ2-2; 7 bases fit TRBD1. This CDR3 is 13 amino acids long. The trim removed 4 bases at V and 5 bases at J, leaving 4 bases unmatched. Looked up from germline, CDR1 is SQVTM and CDR2 is ANQGSEA. The CDR3 DNA reads as TGCAGCGTTGGGGACAGAAGAACCGGGGAGCTGTTTTTT. This codes for CSVGDRRTGELFF.

This clonotype was seen ten or more times. As DNA, the CDR3 is TGTGCCAGCAGCCCCAGGTCGACTAGCGGGGGCCAAGAGACCCAGTACTTC. Its translation: CASSPRSTSGGQETQYF. The chain links TRBV11-3 to TRBJ2-5; 12 nucleotides align to TRBD2. Germline loops: CDR1 SGHNT, CDR2 YENEEA. The CDR3 runs to 17 residues. The V segment lost 5 bases and the J segment 1 base; nucleotides outside the gene matches: 8.

This clonotype has a count of ten or more. V usage is TRBV27 and J usage is TRBJ1-6; no definite D call. The CDR3 totals 16 residues. CDR1 and CDR2 (germline): MNHEY, SMNVEV (reference sequence). V shed 1 base and J shed 10 bases, with 17 bases lying between them. The chain's CDR3 is CASSLLGRGSRSPLHF. CDR3 DNA sequence: TGTGCCAGCAGTTTATTGGGTCGGGGTTCGAGATCACCCCTCCACTTT.

This clonotype was seen at least ten times. The chain joins TRBV20-1 to TRBJ2-7; 8 bases are a match to TRBD1. Germline V gene data show CDR1 as DFQATT and CDR2 as SNEGSKA (reference sequence). After removal of 1 base from V and 7 bases from J, the junction contained 9 bases not matched to a gene. CDR3 length equals 14 residues. This chain's CDR3 is CSARVSQGAGEQYF. CDR3 bases: TGCAGTGCTAGAGTGTCTCAGGGGGCGGGTGAGCAGTACTTC.

This clonotype was recorded many times. The V and J genes are TRBV7-9 and TRBJ2-1; D gene uncertain. V was cut by 0 bases and J by 1 base, with 4 bases left in between. CDR1 and CDR2 from the germline V gene are SEHNR and FQNEAQ (reference sequence). The CDR3 contains 14 residues. The chain's CDR3 is CASSLASSYNEQFF. The CDR3 region has the DNA TGTGCCAGCAGCTTAGCGTCTTCCTACAATGAGCAGTTCTTC.

This clonotype was found many times. V usage is TRBV2 and J usage is TRBJ2-7, with unresolved D. Trimming removed 6 bases at V and 0 bases at J, with 9 bases between. The germline gives CDR1 SNHLY, CDR2 FYNNEI. The length of the CDR3 is 13 residues. This chain's CDR3 is CASREWYSYEQYF. CDR3 nucleotides: TGTGCCAGCAGGGAGTGGTACTCCTACGAGCAGTACTTC. Complete variable domain (other parts from reference TRBV2 and TRBJ2-7): EPEVTQTPSHQVTQMGQEVILRCVPISNHLYFYWYRQILGQKVEFLVSFYNNEISEKSEIFDDQFSVERPDGSNFTLKIRSTKLEDSAMYFCASREWYSYEQYFGPGTRLTVT.

J is TRBJ2-2 and V is TRBV4-3; D is uncertain. This CDR3 region has 15 residues. CDR1 is LGHNA and CDR2 is YSLEER in the germline V gene. V was cut by 0 bases and J by 4 bases, with 9 bases left in between. The DNA of the CDR3 is TGCGCCAGCAGCCAAGATGGAGTGGGCACCGGGGAGCTGTTTTTT. As protein: CASSQDGVGTGELFF.

This clonotype was seen repeatedly, ten times or more. This chain connects TRBV28 to TRBJ2-7; 8 bases line up with TRBD2. The CDR3 spans 15 residues. V shed 0 bases, J shed 1 base, and the junction held 2 bases outside the gene matches. Germline V gives CDR1 MDHEN, CDR2 SYDVKM. The chain's CDR3 is CASSLWSGGSYEQYF. CDR3 coding DNA: TGTGCCAGCAGTTTATGGTCGGGGGGGTCCTACGAGCAGTACTTC.

This clonotype was counted at least ten times. The chain carries TRBV7-9 and TRBJ1-2, with D possibly TRBD1 on 6 matching bases. This CDR3 spans 13 amino acids. V lost 5 bases and J 6 bases, leaving 13 bases between the germline ends. CDR1 and CDR2 from the germline V gene are SEHNR and FQNEAQ (reference sequence). In DNA, the CDR3 is TGTGCCAGCAGCGACCGGGACACGGATGGCTACACCTTC. Its translation: CASSDRDTDGYTF.

In this sample, this clonotype turned up many times. The V and J genes are TRBV5-6 and TRBJ2-3; a weak D match, TRBD1 (5 bases). CDR1 and CDR2 (germline): SGHDT, YYEEEE. V gave up 0 bases and J gave up 2 bases, with 10 bases separating them. This CDR3 contains 15 residues. The CDR3 sequence is CASSLGQSFTDTQYF. In DNA, the CDR3 is TGTGCCAGCAGCTTGGGACAGTCCTTCACAGATACGCAGTATTTT.

This clonotype showed up many times. The chain links TRBV5-4 to TRBJ2-1; perhaps TRBD1 as D (5 bases). V was trimmed by 0 bases and J by 8 bases, leaving 12 bases between them. This CDR3 contains 14 residues. From germline, CDR1 is SGHNT and CDR2 YYREEE (reference sequence). The CDR3 coding sequence is TGTGCCAGCAGCTTGGCCGCCAGGGAAGATGAGCAGTTCTTC. Translating gives CASSLAAREDEQFF.

In this sample, this clonotype turned up many times. The rearrangement links TRBV4-3 to TRBJ1-4; D remains unclear. CDR3 length: 15 residues. Germline assignment: CDR1 LGHNA and CDR2 YSLEER. V shed 4 bases and J shed 8 bases, with 17 bases lying between them. The CDR3 nucleotides are TGCGCCAGCAGCCCAGCCTTAGCCCAGGACGAAAAACTGTTTTTT. The encoded protein is CASSPALAQDEKLFF.

This clonotype was observed many times. The CDR3 bases are TGCAGCGTCTTGGACCAAAAGGGGACAACTGAAGCTTTCTTT. Translated: CSVLDQKGTTEAFF. The chain employs TRBV29-1 and TRBJ1-1; a weak D match, TRBD1 (6 bases). This CDR3 region has 14 residues. CDR1 is SQVTM, CDR2 ANQGSEA, per germline. V lost 6 bases to trimming and J lost 5 bases, with 19 bases between them.